This T cell receptor beta chain stems from a study of human T cells and chemical hapten exposure. At the level of the study: Upper back patch tests used 0.01% DPC, scored after 6 days.

One entry per CDR3 protein results from TCRdb running MiXCR on the RACE reads. The table shows about 57,000 distinct CDR3 sequences, with about a tenth occurring only once. Time point denoted: patch test 1, 2 weeks after DPC sensitization. Treatment of the sample: therapeutic diphenylcyclopropenone sensitization with weekly scalp DPC. Germline loops: CDR1 SGHDT, CDR2 YYEEEE. This CDR3 contains 14 residues. Trimming took off 1 base at V and 5 bases at J, with 9 bases between the two ends. The sample holds a few counts of this clonotype. Its antigen is unknown. The study, taken as a whole, reports: The immune response of these alopecia patients might not match healthy individuals'.

The sample here was whole blood, taken in connection with sensitization to the hapten diphenylcyclopropenone (DPC). This receptor was taken from a woman between 40 and 50 years old with alopecia areata. Some clones in this sample may be carry-over from other donors' samples. The chain is built from TRBV5-6 and TRBJ2-2; D is unclear. The CDR3 DNA reads TGTGCCAGCAGCTTGCTGGGTGGAACCGGGGAGCTGTTTTTT. Amino acids: CASSLLGGTGELFF.